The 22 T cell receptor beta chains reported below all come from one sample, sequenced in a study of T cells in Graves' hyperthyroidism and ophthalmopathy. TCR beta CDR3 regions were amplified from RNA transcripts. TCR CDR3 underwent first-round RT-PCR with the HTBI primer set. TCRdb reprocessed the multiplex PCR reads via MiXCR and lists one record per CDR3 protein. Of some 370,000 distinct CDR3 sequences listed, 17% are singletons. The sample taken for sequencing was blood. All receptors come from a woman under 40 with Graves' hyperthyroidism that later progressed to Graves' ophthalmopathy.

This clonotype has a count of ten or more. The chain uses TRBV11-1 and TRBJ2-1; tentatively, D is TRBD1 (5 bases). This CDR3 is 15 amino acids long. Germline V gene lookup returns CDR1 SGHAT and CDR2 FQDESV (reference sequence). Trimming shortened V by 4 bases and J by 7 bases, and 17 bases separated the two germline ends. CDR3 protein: CASSSPAGRANEQFF. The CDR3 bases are TGTGCCAGCAGCTCGCCCGCAGGCAGGGCGAATGAGCAGTTCTTC. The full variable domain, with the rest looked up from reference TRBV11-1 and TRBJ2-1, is EAEVAQSPRYKITEKSQAVAFWCDPISGHATLYWYRQILGQGPELLVQFQDESVVDDSQLPKDRFSAERLKGVDSTLKIQPAELGDSAMYLCASSSPAGRANEQFFGPGTRLTVL.

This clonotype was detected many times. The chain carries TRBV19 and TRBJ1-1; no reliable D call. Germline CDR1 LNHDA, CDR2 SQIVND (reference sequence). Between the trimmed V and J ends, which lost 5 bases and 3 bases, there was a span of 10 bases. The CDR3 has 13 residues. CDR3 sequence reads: CASSFLRDTEAFF. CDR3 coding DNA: TGTGCCAGTAGTTTCCTCAGAGACACTGAAGCTTTCTTT.

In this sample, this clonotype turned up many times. CDR3 protein: CASSLGILAKNIQYF. CDR3 DNA: TGTGCCAGCAGCTTAGGTATACTAGCCAAAAACATTCAGTACTTC. The chain has TRBV11-2 and TRBJ2-4, with D uncertain. The V gene's germline CDR1 is SGHAT and CDR2 FQNNGV. The CDR3 is made up of 15 amino acids. V was cut by 1 base and J by 0 bases, with 7 bases left in between.

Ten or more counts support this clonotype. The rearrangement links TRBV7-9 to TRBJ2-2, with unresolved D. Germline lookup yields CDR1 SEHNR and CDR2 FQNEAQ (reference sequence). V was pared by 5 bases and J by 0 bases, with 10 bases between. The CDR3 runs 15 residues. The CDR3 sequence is CASSPRMANTGELFF. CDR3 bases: TGTGCCAGCAGCCCACGGATGGCGAACACCGGGGAGCTGTTTTTT.

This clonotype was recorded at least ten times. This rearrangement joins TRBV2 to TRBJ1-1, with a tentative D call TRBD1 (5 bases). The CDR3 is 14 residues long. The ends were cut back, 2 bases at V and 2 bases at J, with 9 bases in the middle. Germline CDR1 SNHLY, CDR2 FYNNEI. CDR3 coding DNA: TGTGCCAGCAGTGAATGGGGGTCTAACACTGAAGCTTTCTTT. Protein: CASSEWGSNTEAFF.

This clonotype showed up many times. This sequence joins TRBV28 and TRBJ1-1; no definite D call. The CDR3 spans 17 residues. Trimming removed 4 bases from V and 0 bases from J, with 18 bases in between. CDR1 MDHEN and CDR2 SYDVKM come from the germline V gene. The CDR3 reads CASSSLETIAMNTEAFF. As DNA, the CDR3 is TGTGCCAGCAGTTCCCTAGAGACAATCGCAATGAACACTGAAGCTTTCTTT. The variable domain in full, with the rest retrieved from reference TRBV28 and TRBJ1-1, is DVKVTQSSRYLVKRTGEKVFLECVQDMDHENMFWYRQDPGLGLRLIYFSYDVKMKEKGDIPEGYSVSREKKERFSLILESASTNQTSMYLCASSSLETIAMNTEAFFGQGTRLTVV.

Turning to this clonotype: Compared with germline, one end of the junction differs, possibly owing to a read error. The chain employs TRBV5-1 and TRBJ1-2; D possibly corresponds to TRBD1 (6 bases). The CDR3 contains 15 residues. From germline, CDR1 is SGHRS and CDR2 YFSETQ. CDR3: CASSQGHSGGYGYAF. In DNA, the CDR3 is TGCGCCAGCAGCCAGGGACACTCAGGCGGCTATGGCTACGCCTTC.

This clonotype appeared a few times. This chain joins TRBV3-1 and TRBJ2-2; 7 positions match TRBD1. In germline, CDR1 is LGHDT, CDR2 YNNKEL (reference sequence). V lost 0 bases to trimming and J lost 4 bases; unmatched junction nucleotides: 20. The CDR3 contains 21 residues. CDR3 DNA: TGTGCCAGCAGCCAAGAGCCCATCCGGGACAGTTTTTTTGCGAGCACCGGGGAGCTGTTTTTT. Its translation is CASSQEPIRDSFFASTGELFF.

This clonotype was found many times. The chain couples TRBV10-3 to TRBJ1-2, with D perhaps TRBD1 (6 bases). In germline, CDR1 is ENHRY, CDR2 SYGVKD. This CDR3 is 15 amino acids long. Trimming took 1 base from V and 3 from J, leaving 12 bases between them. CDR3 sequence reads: CAISEWGNRDYGYTF. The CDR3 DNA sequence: TGTGCCATCAGTGAGTGGGGAAACAGGGACTATGGCTACACCTTC.

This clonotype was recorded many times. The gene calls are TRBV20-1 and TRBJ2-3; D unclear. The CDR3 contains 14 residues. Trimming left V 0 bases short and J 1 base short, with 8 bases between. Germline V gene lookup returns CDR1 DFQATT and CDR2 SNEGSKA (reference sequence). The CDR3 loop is CSAREWQRTDTQYF. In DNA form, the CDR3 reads TGCAGTGCTAGAGAGTGGCAGCGCACAGATACGCAGTATTTT.

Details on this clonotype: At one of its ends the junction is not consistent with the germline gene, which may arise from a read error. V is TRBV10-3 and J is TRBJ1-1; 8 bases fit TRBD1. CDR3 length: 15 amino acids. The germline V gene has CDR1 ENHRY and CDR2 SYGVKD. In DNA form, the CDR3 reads TGTGCCAGCAGTGAAGCTGGACAGGGATACACTGAAGCTTTCTTT. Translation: CASSEAGQGYTEAFF.

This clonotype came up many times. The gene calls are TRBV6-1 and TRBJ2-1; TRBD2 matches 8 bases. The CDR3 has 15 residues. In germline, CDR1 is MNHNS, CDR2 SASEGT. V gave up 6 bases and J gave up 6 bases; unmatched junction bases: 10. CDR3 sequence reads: CASRWASGSSNEQFF. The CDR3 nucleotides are TGTGCCAGCAGGTGGGCGAGCGGGAGTTCCAATGAGCAGTTCTTC.

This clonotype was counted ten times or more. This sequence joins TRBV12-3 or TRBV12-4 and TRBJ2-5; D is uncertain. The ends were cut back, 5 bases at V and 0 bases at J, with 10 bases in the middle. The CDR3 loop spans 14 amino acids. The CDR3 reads CASSQNRYQETQYF. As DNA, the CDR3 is TGTGCCAGCAGTCAAAACAGATACCAAGAGACCCAGTACTTC.

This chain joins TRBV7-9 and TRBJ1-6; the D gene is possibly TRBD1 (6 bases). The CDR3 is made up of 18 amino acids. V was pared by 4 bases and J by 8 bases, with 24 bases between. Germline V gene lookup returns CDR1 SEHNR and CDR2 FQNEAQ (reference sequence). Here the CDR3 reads CASSSGAQFDRIHSPLHF. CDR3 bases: TGTGCCAGCAGCTCGGGGGCCCAATTCGACAGAATCCATTCACCCCTCCACTTT.

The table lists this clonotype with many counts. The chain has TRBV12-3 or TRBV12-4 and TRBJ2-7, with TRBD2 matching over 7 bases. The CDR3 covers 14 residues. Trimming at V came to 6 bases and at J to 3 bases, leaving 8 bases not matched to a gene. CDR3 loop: CASSPSGGSYEQYF. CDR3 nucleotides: TGTGCCAGCAGCCCTTCCGGGGGGAGCTACGAGCAGTACTTC.

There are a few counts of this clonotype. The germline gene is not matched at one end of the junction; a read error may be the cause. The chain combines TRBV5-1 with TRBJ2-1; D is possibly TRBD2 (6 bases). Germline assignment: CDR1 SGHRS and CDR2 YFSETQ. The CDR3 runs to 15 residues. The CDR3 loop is CASMLGLKSYNEQLF. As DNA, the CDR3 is TGCGCCAGCATGTTAGGACTAAAATCCTACAATGAGCAGCTCTTC. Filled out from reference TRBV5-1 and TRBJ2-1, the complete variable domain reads KAGVTQTPRYLIKTRGQQVTLSCSPISGHRSVSWYQQTPGQGLQFLFEYFSETQRNKGNFPGRFSGRQFSNSRSEMNVSTLELGDSALYLCASMLGLKSYNEQLFGPGTRLTVL.

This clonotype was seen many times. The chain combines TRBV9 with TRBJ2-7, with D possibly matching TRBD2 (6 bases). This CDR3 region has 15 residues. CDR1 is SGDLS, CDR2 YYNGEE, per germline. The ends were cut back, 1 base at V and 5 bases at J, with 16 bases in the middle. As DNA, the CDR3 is TGTGCCAGCAGCGTATGGGACGGAGGGTTAGACGAGCAGTACTTC. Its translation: CASSVWDGGLDEQYF.

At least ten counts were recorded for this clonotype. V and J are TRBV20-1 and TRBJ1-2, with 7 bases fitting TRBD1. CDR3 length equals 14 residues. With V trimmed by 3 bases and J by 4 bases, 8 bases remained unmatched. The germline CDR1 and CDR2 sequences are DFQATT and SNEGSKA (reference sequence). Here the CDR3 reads CSARVIRGSYGYTF. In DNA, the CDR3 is TGCAGTGCTAGGGTGATCAGGGGGAGCTATGGCTACACCTTC.

The CDR3 nucleotides are TGTGCCAGCAGCTTAGTAACAGGGTACGCCTACGAGCAGTACTTC. The encoded protein is CASSLVTGYAYEQYF. The genes are TRBV11-2 and TRBJ2-7, with D maybe TRBD1 (6 bases). The V end was cut by 1 base, the J end by 2 bases, with 12 bases between. The CDR3 totals 15 residues. Germline loops: CDR1 SGHAT, CDR2 FQNNGV.

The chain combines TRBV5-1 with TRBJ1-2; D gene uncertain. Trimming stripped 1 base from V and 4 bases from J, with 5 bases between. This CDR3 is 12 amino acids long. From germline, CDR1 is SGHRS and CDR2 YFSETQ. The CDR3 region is CASSLNSYGYTF. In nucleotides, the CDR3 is TGCGCCAGCAGCTTGAATAGCTATGGCTACACCTTC.

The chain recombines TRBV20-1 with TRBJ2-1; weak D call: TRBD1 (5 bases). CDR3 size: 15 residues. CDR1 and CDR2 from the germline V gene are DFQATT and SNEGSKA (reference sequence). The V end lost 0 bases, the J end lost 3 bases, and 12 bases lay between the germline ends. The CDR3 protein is CSAREEGAFYNEQFF. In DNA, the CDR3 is TGCAGTGCTAGAGAGGAAGGGGCCTTCTACAATGAGCAGTTCTTC.

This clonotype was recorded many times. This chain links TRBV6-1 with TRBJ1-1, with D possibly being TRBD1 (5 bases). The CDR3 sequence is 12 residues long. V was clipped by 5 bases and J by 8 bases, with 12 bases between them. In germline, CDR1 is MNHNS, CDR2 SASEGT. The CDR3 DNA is TGTGCCAGCAGTACCCCTCCAGGGGAAGCTTTCTTT. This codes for CASSTPPGEAFF.